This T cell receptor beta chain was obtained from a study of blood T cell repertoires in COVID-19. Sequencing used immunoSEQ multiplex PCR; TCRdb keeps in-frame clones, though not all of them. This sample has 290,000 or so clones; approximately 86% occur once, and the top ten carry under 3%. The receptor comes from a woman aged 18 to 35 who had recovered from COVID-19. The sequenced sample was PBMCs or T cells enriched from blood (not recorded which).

CDR3: CASRRANTGELFF. The CDR3 nucleotides read TGTGCCAGCAGAAGAGCGAACACCGGGGAGCTGTTTTTT. This chain uses TRBV6-5 with TRBJ2-2; D is ambiguous. Trimming removed 6 bases from V and 0 bases from J, with 5 bases in between. CDR3 length: 13 amino acids. Germline CDR1 is MNHEY and CDR2 is SVGAGI.